A single sample is the source of the 31 T cell receptor beta chains below, sequenced in a study of blood T cell repertoires in COVID-19. Only in-frame clones appear in the TCRdb table, and some are missing; sequencing was by immunoSEQ multiplex PCR. The sample has 110,000 or so clones, roughly 85% seen once. The sample consisted of peripheral blood. The receptors were gathered from a man aged 35 to 55 with acute or convalescent COVID-19.

The rearrangement links TRBV6-4 to TRBJ2-7, with 10 nucleotides matching TRBD1. CDR3 size: 13 residues. V gave up 5 bases and J gave up 7 bases; unmatched junction bases: 5. From germline, CDR1 is MRHNA and CDR2 SNTAGT. Here the CDR3 reads CASSRDRGKEQYF. For the CDR3, the DNA is TGTGCCAGCAGTAGGGACAGGGGTAAAGAGCAGTACTTC.

The gene calls are TRBV5-1 and TRBJ2-1; 9 positions agree with TRBD1. The length of the CDR3 is 14 residues. CDR1 and CDR2 (germline): SGHRS, YFSETQ. The V gene end was trimmed by 7 bases and the J gene end by 5 bases; junction bases not matched to a gene: 7. The CDR3 coding sequence is TGCGCCAGCGGAAGGACAGGGGAAGACAATGAGCAGTTCTTC. This sequence encodes CASGRTGEDNEQFF.

The rearrangement uses TRBV5-1 and TRBJ1-1, with 7 bases matching TRBD1. The length of the CDR3 is 14 residues. Germline-derived CDR1 and CDR2 are SGHRS and YFSETQ. V was pared by 0 bases and J by 8 bases, with 7 bases of the junction left unmatched. The CDR3 DNA sequence: TGCGCCAGCAGCTTGGAGGGGGCAAGCGTAGAAGCTTTCTTT. Translation gives CASSLEGASVEAFF.

J is TRBJ2-5 and V is TRBV7-2, with D possibly TRBD2 on 7 matching bases. Trimming shortened V by 5 bases and J by 5 bases, and 21 bases separated the two germline ends. The CDR3 covers 16 residues. The germline V gene encodes CDR1 SGHTA and CDR2 FQGNSA. In DNA, the CDR3 is TGTGCCAGCAGCCAGGACTGGGGGGGCGCCTGGGAGACCCAGTACTTC. Translation gives CASSQDWGGAWETQYF.

The rearrangement links TRBV5-8 to TRBJ2-7, with TRBD2 identical over 7 bases. Germline values: CDR1 SGHTS, CDR2 YDEGEE. The CDR3 is 16 residues long. V was pared by 3 bases and J by 0 bases, with 9 bases of the junction left unmatched. CDR3 protein: CASSSPAGVLSYEQYF. CDR3 nucleotides: TGTGCCAGCAGCTCCCCGGCGGGGGTTCTCTCCTACGAGCAGTACTTC.

V and J are TRBV3-1 (or the pseudogene TRBV3-2) and TRBJ2-6; unclear D gene. There are 16 residues in the CDR3. From germline, CDR1 is LGHDT and CDR2 YNNKEL (reference sequence). Trimming stripped 1 base from V and 0 bases from J, with 7 bases between. The DNA for the CDR3 is TGTGCCAGCAGCCAAGCATTAGTCTCTGGGGCCAACGTCCTGACTTTC. Residues: CASSQALVSGANVLTF.

The J gene is TRBJ2-1, the V gene TRBV6-5; 9 bases fit TRBD1. J was trimmed by 8 bases and V by 7 bases; bases with no gene match: 9. CDR3 length equals 14 residues. Germline V gene lookup returns CDR1 MNHEY and CDR2 SVGAGI. CDR3 bases: TGTGCCAGCACCGGGACAGGGTATCGCGATGAGCAGTTCTTC. It codes for CASTGTGYRDEQFF.

The CDR3, as DNA: TGTGCCAGCAGTGCTCGAGGGGACTGGGGAAACACTGAAGCTTTCTTT. Its translation: CASSARGDWGNTEAFF. The J gene is TRBJ1-1, the V gene TRBV25-1; weak D call: TRBD1 (5 bases). Between the trimmed V and J ends, which lost 4 bases and 2 bases, there was a span of 17 bases. Germline V lookup: CDR1 MGHDK, CDR2 SYGVNS. The CDR3 length is 16 residues.

The V and J genes are TRBV18 and TRBJ1-1; 7 bases line up with TRBD1. Losses at the gene ends were 6 bases for V and 3 bases for J; bases not matched to a gene: 10. The CDR3 runs to 15 residues. Germline V gene data show CDR1 as KGHSH and CDR2 as LQKENI. Here the CDR3 DNA reads TGTGCCAGCTCGCTAACCTCGACAGGGCACACTGAAGCTTTCTTT. As protein: CASSLTSTGHTEAFF.

The genes are TRBV10-3 and TRBJ2-4; D call uncertain. The germline CDR1 and CDR2 sequences are ENHRY and SYGVKD. This CDR3 has 17 residues. V lost 0 bases to trimming and J lost 0 bases, with 12 bases between them. This chain's CDR3 is CAISESTQAVAKNIQYF. The DNA for the CDR3 is TGTGCCATCAGTGAGTCGACTCAAGCAGTAGCCAAAAACATTCAGTACTTC.

The chain has TRBV25-1 and TRBJ2-7, with TRBD1 matching over 7 bases. CDR1 is MGHDK, CDR2 SYGVNS, per germline. This CDR3 has 16 residues. The ends lost 0 bases at V and 7 bases at J; junction bases unmatched: 12. The CDR3 DNA reads TGTGCCAGCAGTGAATACGGGACAGACCTTCGTGGGGAGCAGTACTTC. Its translation: CASSEYGTDLRGEQYF.

The rearrangement uses TRBV30 and TRBJ1-1; 7 nucleotides agree with TRBD1. This CDR3 is built from 15 residues. CDR1 is GTSNPN and CDR2 is SVGIG in the germline V gene (reference sequence). Trimming at V came to 2 bases and at J to 1 base, leaving 7 bases not matched to a gene. This chain's CDR3 is CAWSRPGQSNTEAFF. In nucleotides, the CDR3 is TGTGCCTGGAGTCGCCCGGGACAGTCGAACACTGAAGCTTTCTTT.

This sequence joins TRBV6-5 and TRBJ2-7; perhaps TRBD1 as D (6 bases). Germline V gene lookup returns CDR1 MNHEY and CDR2 SVGAGI. The CDR3 sequence is 13 residues long. The ends were cut back, 6 bases at V and 0 bases at J, with 9 bases in the middle. The CDR3 nucleotides are TGTGCCAGCAGGATGGACAGCTCCTACGAGCAGTACTTC. It encodes CASRMDSSYEQYF.

V and J are TRBV12-3 or TRBV12-4 and TRBJ2-7, with D perhaps TRBD2 (7 bases). The CDR3 sequence is 13 residues long. Trimming cost V 5 bases and J 4 bases, with 12 bases left between them. CDR3 sequence (DNA): TGTGCCAGCAGTCCGAGGGGGGGTTACGAGCAGTACTTC. Residues: CASSPRGGYEQYF.

The V and J genes are TRBV3-1 (or the pseudogene TRBV3-2) and TRBJ1-3, with D hard to call. Between the trimmed V and J ends, which lost 4 bases and 0 bases, there was a span of 7 bases. CDR3 length: 14 amino acids. Germline-derived CDR1 and CDR2 are LGHDT and YNNKEL (reference sequence). The CDR3, as DNA: TGTGCCAGCAGCCTGGTGAGCTCTGGAAACACCATATATTTT. Translated: CASSLVSSGNTIYF.

The J gene is TRBJ1-1, the V gene TRBV5-1, with 7 bases that match TRBD1. V lost 1 base to trimming and J lost 5 bases; unmatched junction nucleotides: 8. The germline CDR1 and CDR2 sequences are SGHRS and YFSETQ. The CDR3 loop spans 15 amino acids. CDR3 in DNA: TGCGCCAGCAGCTTGTGGACAGGCCGAGGGACTGAAGCTTTCTTT. Its protein is CASSLWTGRGTEAFF. Supplemented by reference TRBV5-1 and TRBJ1-1, the full variable domain reads KAGVTQTPRYLIKTRGQQVTLSCSPISGHRSVSWYQQTPGQGLQFLFEYFSETQRNKGNFPGRFSGRQFSNSRSEMNVSTLELGDSALYLCASSLWTGRGTEAFFGQGTRLTVV.

The genes are TRBV2 and TRBJ2-2; 9 bases fit TRBD1. The CDR3 is 14 amino acids. V lost 6 bases, J lost 6 bases, and 5 bases stayed unmatched. Germline CDR1 and CDR2: SNHLY and FYNNEI. The CDR3 protein is CASRSGTGSGELFF. The DNA for the CDR3 is TGTGCCAGCAGGTCCGGGACAGGGTCCGGGGAGCTGTTTTTT.

This clone has a count of ten or more. The chain carries TRBV4-2 and TRBJ2-7; 7 positions match TRBD2. V lost 0 bases and J lost 3; bases outside the gene matches: 2. Germline V lookup: CDR1 LGHNA, CDR2 YNFKEQ. The CDR3 covers 14 residues. The CDR3 DNA reads as TGTGCCAGCAGCCAAGACCCTAGCGGCTACGAGCAGTACTTC. Protein product: CASSQDPSGYEQYF.

The genes are TRBV4-1 and TRBJ1-6; D gene ambiguous. Germline CDR1 MGHRA, CDR2 YSYEKL. Trimming pared 3 bases from V and 9 bases from J, leaving 12 bases between. The CDR3 totals 14 residues. The CDR3 sequence is CASSQIGRVSPLHF. CDR3 DNA sequence: TGCGCCAGCAGCCAGATCGGGAGGGTTTCACCCCTCCACTTT.

The chain joins TRBV7-9 to TRBJ2-5; D not certain. CDR1 and CDR2 (germline): SEHNR, FQNEAQ (reference sequence). The V gene lost 1 base and the J gene lost 3 bases, with 9 bases spanning the gap. There are 14 residues in the CDR3. The CDR3 DNA follows: TGTGCCAGCAGCTTAGACCCCGAGGAAGAGACCCAGTACTTC. Amino acids: CASSLDPEEETQYF.

The chain couples TRBV11-2 to TRBJ1-3, with TRBD1 matching over 8 bases. Germline V gives CDR1 SGHAT, CDR2 FQNNGV. V shed 6 bases and J 0 bases; nucleotides not matched to a gene: 4. The CDR3 consists of 15 residues. The DNA of the CDR3 is TGTGCCAGCAGGCCGGACAGGGCCTCTGGAAACACCATATATTTT. Translation gives CASRPDRASGNTIYF.

CDR3 DNA: TGTGCCTGGAGAACCCGGACAGGCTCTGGAAACACCATATATTTT. Protein: CAWRTRTGSGNTIYF. The genes are TRBV30 and TRBJ1-3; 7 nucleotides agree with TRBD1. CDR3 length: 15 amino acids. V trimming: 3 bases; J trimming: 0 bases; junction bases outside the gene matches: 5. Germline V gives CDR1 GTSNPN, CDR2 SVGIG (reference sequence). Based on the CDR3 plus reference TRBV30 and TRBJ1-3, the full variable domain is SQTIHQWPATLVQPVGSPLSLECTVEGTSNPNLYWYRQAAGRGLQLLFYSVGIGQISSEVPQNLSASRPQDRQFILSSKKLLLSDSGFYLCAWRTRTGSGNTIYFGEGSWLTVV.

J is TRBJ2-2 and V is TRBV11-2, with a weak D call TRBD2 (5 bases). Trimming cost V 3 bases and J 4 bases, with 15 bases left between them. The germline CDR1 and CDR2 sequences are SGHAT and FQNNGV. The CDR3 is made up of 16 amino acids. CDR3 protein: CASSFNRLGSTGELFF. The DNA of the CDR3 is TGTGCCAGCAGCTTTAATCGCCTAGGGAGCACCGGGGAGCTGTTTTTT.

This clone was observed a handful of times. The J gene is TRBJ2-3, the V gene TRBV29-1; TRBD2 matches at 7 bases. Germline V gene sequence: CDR1 SQVTM, CDR2 ANQGSEA. Trimming at V came to 2 bases and at J to 2 bases, leaving 7 bases not matched to a gene. The CDR3 covers 15 residues. In nucleotides, the CDR3 is TGCAGCGTTGAACATCTAGCGGTGCTCACAGATACGCAGTATTTT. It yields the protein CSVEHLAVLTDTQYF.

The chain has TRBV6-5 and TRBJ2-7, with TRBD2 as a possible D gene (6 bases). Germline V gene lookup returns CDR1 MNHEY and CDR2 SVGAGI. The CDR3 spans 14 residues. V gave up 7 bases and J gave up 7 bases, with 20 bases separating them. The chain's CDR3 is CASIPPGEMGEQYF. Here the CDR3 DNA reads TGTGCCAGCATTCCCCCGGGGGAAATGGGGGAGCAGTACTTC.

The rearrangement uses TRBV19 and TRBJ2-7; D may be TRBD1 (5 bases). Germline CDR1 is LNHDA and CDR2 is SQIVND (reference sequence). The CDR3 consists of 15 residues. Between the trimmed V and J ends, which lost 0 bases and 3 bases, there was a span of 12 bases. CDR3 sequence: CASSIDLGQDYEQYF. Written as DNA, the CDR3 is TGTGCCAGTAGTATAGATCTAGGACAAGACTACGAGCAGTACTTC.

This clone has just one count. The J gene is TRBJ2-3, the V gene TRBV7-8, with 10 positions matching TRBD2. The germline gives CDR1 SGHVS, CDR2 FQNEAQ. The CDR3 runs to 16 residues. Germline trimming cut 3 bases from V and 2 bases from J; bases unmatched to any gene: 5. The CDR3 sequence is CASSFGLAELTDTQYF. The CDR3 nucleotides read TGTGCCAGCAGCTTTGGACTAGCGGAACTCACAGATACGCAGTATTTT. Drawing the rest from reference TRBV7-8 and TRBJ2-3, the complete variable domain is GAGVSQSPRYKVAKRGQDVALRCDPISGHVSLFWYQQALGQGPEFLTYFQNEAQLDKSGLPSDRFFAERPEGSVSTLKIQRTQQEDSAVYLCASSFGLAELTDTQYFGPGTRLTVL.

The table lists this clone with a count of one. The rearrangement joins TRBV24-1 to TRBJ2-5; 12 nucleotides match TRBD2. Germline assignment: CDR1 KGHDR and CDR2 SFDVKD. Trimming removed 3 bases from V and 2 bases from J; junction bases left unmatched: 0. This CDR3 has 15 amino acids. Here the CDR3 DNA reads TGTGCCACCAGTGATGGACTAGCGGGGCAAGAGACCCAGTACTTC. Amino acid sequence: CATSDGLAGQETQYF.

This chain connects TRBV24-1 to TRBJ2-2; TRBD1 matches at 9 bases. The CDR3 has 16 residues. CDR1 and CDR2 from the germline V gene are KGHDR and SFDVKD. The ends lost 4 bases at V and 4 bases at J; junction bases unmatched: 6. The DNA for the CDR3 is TGTGCCACCAGTGACCCCGGGACAGGGATCACCGGGGAGCTGTTTTTT. It is translated as CATSDPGTGITGELFF.

DNA for the CDR3: TGTGCCAGCAGCTTAATGCGGGGGCCCCAGCCCCAGCATTTT. This codes for CASSLMRGPQPQHF. V gene TRBV7-4 combines with J gene TRBJ1-5, with D possibly matching TRBD1 (6 bases). In germline, CDR1 is SGHVT, CDR2 SQSDAQ. V was pared by 2 bases and J by 7 bases, with 12 bases between. This CDR3 is 14 amino acids long. The full variable domain, with the rest looked up from reference TRBV7-4 and TRBJ1-5, is GAGVSQSPRYKVAKRGRDVALRCDSISGHVTLYWYRQTLGQGSEVLTYSQSDAQRDKSGRPSGRFSAERPERSVSTLKIQRTEQGDSAVYLCASSLMRGPQPQHFGDGTRLSIL.

This chain uses TRBV7-9 with TRBJ2-5, with D possibly matching TRBD1 (5 bases). The ends were cut back, 2 bases at V and 4 bases at J, with 8 bases in the middle. From germline, CDR1 is SEHNR and CDR2 FQNEAQ (reference sequence). This CDR3 spans 13 amino acids. The CDR3 sequence is CASSLSGSETQYF. In nucleotides, the CDR3 is TGTGCCAGCAGCTTATCAGGGTCAGAGACCCAGTACTTC.